This T cell receptor beta chain was identified in a study of CD8+ T cells in alopecia areata. The treatment here: oral pan-JAK inhibitor, 5-10 mg twice daily. CDR1 is MDHEN, CDR2 SYDVKM, per germline. Deletions cut 5 bases from V and 6 bases from J, with 11 bases between. This CDR3 region has 12 residues. In each case, RNA was isolated and then reverse transcribed into cDNA as the sequencing template. Libraries were prepared by immunoSEQ multiplex PCR; TCRdb keeps only in-frame clonotypes and omits some of them. The table has some 200,000 clones, over 40% seen once; the top ten hold about 2.4%. Findings of the study overall: Under tofacitinib, fewer expanded CD8+ clones appeared among the top 100 scalp clones. Shared TCR sequences were less clear between patients than in mice, possibly partly from HLA diversity.

Turning to this clone: The antigen is undetermined.

The sequence came from a human donor with alopecia areata. This rearrangement joins TRBV28 to TRBJ2-7; no firm D call. The sequenced sample was CD4+ T cells sorted from blood, obtained at approximately week 36, from a patient treated with tofacitinib. CDR3 residues: CASSPPMFEQYF. CDR3 bases: TGTGCCAGCAGTCCCCCCATGTTCGAGCAGTACTTC.